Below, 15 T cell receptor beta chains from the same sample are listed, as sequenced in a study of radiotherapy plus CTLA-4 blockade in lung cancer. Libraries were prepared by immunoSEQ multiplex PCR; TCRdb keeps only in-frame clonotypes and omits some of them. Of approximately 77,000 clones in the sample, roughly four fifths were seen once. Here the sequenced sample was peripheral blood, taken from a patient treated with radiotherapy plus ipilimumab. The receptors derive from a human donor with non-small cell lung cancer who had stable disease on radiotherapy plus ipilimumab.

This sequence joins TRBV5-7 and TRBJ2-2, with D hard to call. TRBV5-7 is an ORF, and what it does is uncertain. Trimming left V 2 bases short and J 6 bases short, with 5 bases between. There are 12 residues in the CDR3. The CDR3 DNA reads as TGTGCCAGCAGCTTAACACCCGGGGAGCTGTTTTTT. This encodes CASSLTPGELFF.

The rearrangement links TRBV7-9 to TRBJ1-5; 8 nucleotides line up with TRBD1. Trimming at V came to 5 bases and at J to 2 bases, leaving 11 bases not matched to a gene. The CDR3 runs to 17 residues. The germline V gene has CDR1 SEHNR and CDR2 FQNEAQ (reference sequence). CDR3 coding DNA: TGTGCCAGCAGCGCATCACAGGGGGGCTCGGGCAATCAGCCCCAGCATTTT. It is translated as CASSASQGGSGNQPQHF. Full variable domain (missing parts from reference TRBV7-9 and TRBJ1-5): DTGVSQNPRHKITKRGQNVTFRCDPISEHNRLYWYRQTLGQGPEFLTYFQNEAQLEKSRLLSDRFSAERPKGSFSTLEIQRTEQGDSAMYLCASSASQGGSGNQPQHFGDGTRLSIL.

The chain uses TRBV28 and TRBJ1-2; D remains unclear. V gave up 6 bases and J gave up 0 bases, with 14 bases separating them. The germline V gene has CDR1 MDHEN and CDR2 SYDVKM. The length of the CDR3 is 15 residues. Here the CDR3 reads CASRPRGRSNYGYTF. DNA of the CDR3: TGTGCCAGCAGACCCCGAGGAAGGTCTAACTATGGCTACACCTTC.

CDR3 coding DNA: TGTGCCAGCAGGGAGGGGCTAGCGGCCCCCCTGACCTACAATGAGCAGTTCTTC. Translated, it gives CASREGLAAPLTYNEQFF. This chain links TRBV5-8 with TRBJ2-1, with 7 bases that match TRBD2. The CDR3 has 18 amino acids. CDR1 SGHTS and CDR2 YDEGEE come from the germline V gene. V lost 5 bases, J lost 2 bases, and 16 bases stayed unmatched. Drawing the rest from reference TRBV5-8 and TRBJ2-1, the complete variable domain is EAGVTQSPTHLIKTRGQQATLRCSPISGHTSVYWYQQALGLGLQFLLWYDEGEERNRGNFPPRFSGRQFPNYSSELNVNALELEDSALYLCASREGLAAPLTYNEQFFGPGTRLTVL.

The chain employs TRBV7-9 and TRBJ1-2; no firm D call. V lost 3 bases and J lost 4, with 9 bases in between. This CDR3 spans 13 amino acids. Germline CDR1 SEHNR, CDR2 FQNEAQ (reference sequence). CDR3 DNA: TGTGCCAGCAGCTTGGCCAACAGCTATGGCTACACCTTC. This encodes CASSLANSYGYTF.

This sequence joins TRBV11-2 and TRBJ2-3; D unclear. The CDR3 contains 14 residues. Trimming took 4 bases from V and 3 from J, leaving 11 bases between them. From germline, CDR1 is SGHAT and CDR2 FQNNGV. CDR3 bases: TGTGCCAGCAGCTCCCCCACAACTACAGATACGCAGTATTTT. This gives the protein CASSSPTTTDTQYF.

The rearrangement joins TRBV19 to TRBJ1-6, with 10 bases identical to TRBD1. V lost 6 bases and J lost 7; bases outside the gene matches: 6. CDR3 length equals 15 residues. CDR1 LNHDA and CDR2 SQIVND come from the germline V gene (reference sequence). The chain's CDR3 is CASSEGQGWNSPLHF. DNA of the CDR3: TGTGCCAGTAGCGAGGGACAGGGGTGGAATTCACCCCTCCACTTT.

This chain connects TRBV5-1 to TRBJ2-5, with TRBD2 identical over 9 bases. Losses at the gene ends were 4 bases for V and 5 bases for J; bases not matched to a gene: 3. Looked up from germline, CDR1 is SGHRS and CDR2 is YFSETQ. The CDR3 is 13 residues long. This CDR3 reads CASSHGLAETQYF. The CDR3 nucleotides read TGCGCCAGCAGCCACGGACTAGCGGAGACCCAGTACTTC.

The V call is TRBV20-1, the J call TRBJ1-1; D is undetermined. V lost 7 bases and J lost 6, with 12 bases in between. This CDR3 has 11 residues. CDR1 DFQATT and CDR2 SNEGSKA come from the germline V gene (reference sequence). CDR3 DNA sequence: TGCAGTGTAAATGGGGATCCTGAAGCTTTCTTT. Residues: CSVNGDPEAFF.

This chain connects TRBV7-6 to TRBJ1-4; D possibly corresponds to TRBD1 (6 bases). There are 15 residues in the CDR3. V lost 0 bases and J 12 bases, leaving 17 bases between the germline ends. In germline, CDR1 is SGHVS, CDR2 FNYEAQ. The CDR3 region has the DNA TGTGCCAGCAGCTTAGCAGGGGGACCGCGAGAGGAACTGTTTTTT. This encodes CASSLAGGPREELFF. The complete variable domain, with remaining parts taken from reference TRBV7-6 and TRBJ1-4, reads GAGVSQSPRYKVTKRGQDVALRCDPISGHVSLYWYRQALGQGPEFLTYFNYEAQQDKSGLPNDRFSAERPEGSISTLTIQRTEQRDSAMYRCASSLAGGPREELFFGSGTQLSVL.

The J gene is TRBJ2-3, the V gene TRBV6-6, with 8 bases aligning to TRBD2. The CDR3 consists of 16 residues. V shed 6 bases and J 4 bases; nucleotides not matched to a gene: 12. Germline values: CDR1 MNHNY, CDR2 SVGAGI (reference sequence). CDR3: CASRDLAGGTSDTQYF. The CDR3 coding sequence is TGTGCCAGCAGGGATTTGGCGGGAGGAACTTCAGATACGCAGTATTTT.

The CDR3 is CASSLPGGQGEKLFF. The CDR3 nucleotides are TGTGCCAGCAGCTTACCAGGGGGTCAAGGTGAAAAACTGTTTTTT. The chain recombines TRBV5-4 with TRBJ1-4; 7 bases are shared with TRBD1. Germline CDR1 is SGHNT and CDR2 is YYREEE (reference sequence). Losses at the gene ends were 2 bases for V and 7 bases for J; bases not matched to a gene: 8. The CDR3 totals 15 residues. Drawing the rest from reference TRBV5-4 and TRBJ1-4, the complete variable domain is ETGVTQSPTHLIKTRGQQVTLRCSSQSGHNTVSWYQQALGQGPQFIFQYYREEENGRGNFPPRFSGLQFPNYSSELNVNALELDDSALYLCASSLPGGQGEKLFFGSGTQLSVL.

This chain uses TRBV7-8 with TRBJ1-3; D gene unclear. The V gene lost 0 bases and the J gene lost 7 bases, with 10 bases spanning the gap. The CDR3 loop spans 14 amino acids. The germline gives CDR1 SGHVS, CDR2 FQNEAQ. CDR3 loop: CASSLAGVANTIYF. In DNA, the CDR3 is TGTGCCAGCAGCTTAGCTGGGGTGGCGAACACCATATATTTT.

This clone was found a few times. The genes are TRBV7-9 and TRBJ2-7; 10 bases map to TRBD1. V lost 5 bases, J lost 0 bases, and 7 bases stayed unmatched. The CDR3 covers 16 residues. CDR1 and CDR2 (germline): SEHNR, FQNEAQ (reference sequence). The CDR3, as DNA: TGTGCCAGCAGCAAGACAGGGGGCCCAAACTCCTACGAGCAGTACTTC. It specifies CASSKTGGPNSYEQYF. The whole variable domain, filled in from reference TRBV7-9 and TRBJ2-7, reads DTGVSQNPRHKITKRGQNVTFRCDPISEHNRLYWYRQTLGQGPEFLTYFQNEAQLEKSRLLSDRFSAERPKGSFSTLEIQRTEQGDSAMYLCASSKTGGPNSYEQYFGPGTRLTVT.

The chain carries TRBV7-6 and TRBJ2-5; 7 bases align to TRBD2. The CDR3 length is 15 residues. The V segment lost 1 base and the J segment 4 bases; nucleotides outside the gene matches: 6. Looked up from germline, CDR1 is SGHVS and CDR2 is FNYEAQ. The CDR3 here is CASSLGEGGTETQYF. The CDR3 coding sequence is TGTGCCAGCAGCTTAGGGGAGGGCGGGACAGAGACCCAGTACTTC.